Below, 4 T cell receptor beta chains from the same sample are listed, as sequenced in a study of a mutant IDH1 vaccine in newly diagnosed glioma. As to time point: baseline, week 1 (first vaccination visit). Treatment described: pre-vaccination baseline after standard-of-care therapy. Sequencing used immunoSEQ multiplex PCR; TCRdb keeps in-frame clones, though not all of them. The table records under 90,000 clones, 79% of them present only once. Here the sequenced sample was PBMCs, taken from a glioma patient treated with radiotherapy, temozolomide or both. All receptors derive from a man over 45 with glioma.

This rearrangement joins TRBV4-2 to TRBJ1-5; D might be TRBD1 (6 bases). The CDR3 is made up of 13 amino acids. Trimming pared 0 bases from V and 13 bases from J, leaving 13 bases between. Germline CDR1 reads LGHNA; CDR2 reads YNFKEQ. In DNA, the CDR3 is TGTGCCAGCAGCCAAGATGGGATGGGACATCAGCATTTT. Its translation is CASSQDGMGHQHF.

The rearrangement links TRBV10-3 to TRBJ1-3, with D possibly matching TRBD1 (6 bases). This CDR3 has 17 amino acids. CDR1 and CDR2 from the germline V gene are ENHRY and SYGVKD. Trimming left V 0 bases short and J 1 base short, with 13 bases between. In DNA, the CDR3 is TGTGCCATCAGTGAGTCGTTGGGGGGCGCATCTGGAAACACCATATATTTT. Encoded protein: CAISESLGGASGNTIYF.

This clone was picked up a small number of times. CDR3 loop: CASSSAGTGKWPQHF. CDR3 sequence (DNA): TGTGCCAGCAGCTCAGCCGGGACAGGGAAATGGCCCCAGCATTTT. The genes are TRBV6-6 and TRBJ1-5, with 9 bases fitting TRBD1. CDR3 length equals 15 residues. V lost 6 bases to trimming and J lost 9 bases; unmatched junction nucleotides: 12. Looked up from germline, CDR1 is MNHNY and CDR2 is SVGAGI (reference sequence).

The V call is TRBV19, the J call TRBJ2-7, with D maybe TRBD1 (5 bases). Germline CDR1 is LNHDA and CDR2 is SQIVND (reference sequence). Trimming stripped 1 base from V and 2 bases from J, with 9 bases between. The CDR3 totals 14 residues. DNA of the CDR3: TGTGCCAGTAGTATAGGGCCAGGGCCCTACGAGCAGTACTTC. Translation gives CASSIGPGPYEQYF.